Reported below is one T cell receptor beta chain. No antigen is known for it. Just one base apart from a much larger clone, this may be a read error. Time point: newly diagnosed GD, antithyroid drugs for less than 3 months. Scientists built the TCR library using RNA that was extracted from PBMCs. The CDR3 contains 15 residues. Looked up from germline, CDR1 is MNHNS and CDR2 is SASEGT. These data belong to a study of regulatory T cells in long-lasting Graves disease. Study-wide points: Newly diagnosed Graves' patients had higher TCR diversity than persistent ones. Gene preferences differed: TRBV28, TRBJ1-2, TRBJ2-5 in persistent cases.

Through Arm-PCR of CDR3 regions and iRepertoire HTBI primers, TCR beta libraries were built. TCRdb called the multiplex PCR reads again in MiXCR, with one record for every CDR3 protein. The sample records 450,000 to 600,000 distinct CDR3 sequences, 13% being singletons. A further study also used this sample, focusing on T cells in Graves' hyperthyroidism and ophthalmopathy. That source adds: Reasons for excluding patients were uncontrolled infection, other autoimmune disease, pregnancy or lactation. Diagnoses rested on clinical symptoms, serum thyroxine and TRAb, thyroid ultrasound and orbital computed tomography.

Material: peripheral blood mononuclear cells (PBMCs), obtained at new diagnosis, from a patient treated with antithyroid drugs. The chain carries TRBV6-1 and TRBJ2-4; TRBD1 might be the D (6 bases). Judging by the DNA end, TRBJ1-2 fits better; the J call may be wrong. This receptor was taken from a man aged 25-45 years with Graves disease. This CDR3 is CASSQLQGSGYGYTF. In DNA, the CDR3 is TGTGCCAGCAGCCAACTACAGGGTTCAGGCTATGGCTACACCTTC.